The sequence of this T cell receptor beta chain was determined in a study of regulatory T cells in long-lasting Graves disease. For the study at large: Over 5 years on antithyroid drugs plus positive TSH receptor antibodies marked Graves' disease as persistent.

Building the TCR beta libraries relied on iRepertoire HTBI primers, and CDR3 regions underwent Arm-PCR. TCRdb called the multiplex PCR reads again in MiXCR, with one record for every CDR3 protein. Of about 470,000 distinct CDR3 sequences in the sample, roughly 20% are singletons; the top ten hold over 7.5%. J lost 0 bases, V lost 1 base, and 6 bases had no gene match. From germline, CDR1 is SGHAT and CDR2 FQNNGV. The CDR3 runs 19 residues. Time point of the sample: persistent/refractory GD, antithyroid drugs over 5 years with positive TRAb. The TCR library was made from RNA extracted from PBMCs. This clonotype was recorded many times.

The receptor's source is a female donor with Graves disease. This sequence joins TRBV11-2 and TRBJ2-2; TRBD2 matches 12 bases. Material: peripheral blood mononuclear cells (PBMCs), obtained when the disease was refractory, from a patient treated with antithyroid drugs. This chain's CDR3 is CASSLVPSGRVANTGELFF. DNA for the CDR3: TGTGCCAGCAGCTTAGTACCTAGCGGGAGGGTCGCGAACACCGGGGAGCTGTTTTTT.